The 19 T cell receptor beta chains below come from one sample, sequenced in a study of T cell repertoires in cytomegalovirus infection. Each CDR3 protein gets one entry after TCRdb re-called the reads with MiXCR. The sample has some 600,000 distinct CDR3 sequences, roughly 24% seen once. Sequencing used CD8+ T cells from PBMCs. Receptors were obtained from a human donor in good health (CMV status not recorded). Some clones in this sample may be carry-over from other donors' samples.

This clonotype was picked up many times. V and J are TRBV7-9 and TRBJ2-4; the D call may be TRBD1 or TRBD2 (5 bases each). The CDR3 consists of 13 residues. CDR1 is SEHNR, CDR2 FQNEAQ, per germline (reference sequence). The V gene lost 8 bases and the J gene lost 8 bases, with 16 bases spanning the gap. CDR3 bases: TGTGCCAGCTTGGGACCCACGTCTTACATTCAGTACTTC. It codes for CASLGPTSYIQYF. Filled out from reference TRBV7-9 and TRBJ2-4, the complete variable domain reads DTGVSQNPRHKITKRGQNVTFRCDPISEHNRLYWYRQTLGQGPEFLTYFQNEAQLEKSRLLSDRFSAERPKGSFSTLEIQRTEQGDSAMYLCASLGPTSYIQYFGAGTRLSVL.

This clonotype came up a few times. The rearrangement joins TRBV7-9 to TRBJ2-7; TRBD1 is a possible D gene (5 bases). There are 12 residues in the CDR3. V lost 8 bases and J 0 bases, leaving 8 bases between the germline ends. CDR1 and CDR2 from the germline V gene are SEHNR and FQNEAQ (reference sequence). The CDR3 loop is CASQDSSYEQYF. The CDR3 DNA reads as TGTGCCAGCCAAGACAGCTCCTACGAGCAGTACTTC.

CDR3 loop: CASSYRGLTYEQYF. The CDR3 DNA reads as TGTGCCAGCAGTTACCGGGGGCTTACCTACGAGCAGTACTTC. This chain uses TRBV6-6 with TRBJ2-7; D is perhaps TRBD1 or TRBD2 (6 bases each). CDR1 is MNHNY, CDR2 SVGAGI, per germline (reference sequence). Deletions cut 2 bases from V and 2 bases from J, with 10 bases between. This CDR3 comprises 14 residues.

This clonotype was observed a few times. This chain links TRBV7-9 with TRBJ2-1; D might be TRBD1 (6 bases). The CDR3 totals 16 residues. Germline V gene sequence: CDR1 SEHNR, CDR2 FQNEAQ (reference sequence). Trimming removed 4 bases at V and 2 bases at J, with 15 bases between. The CDR3 DNA sequence: TGTGCCAGCAGCTCTTCCCAGGGGCAAACCTACAATGAGCAGTTCTTC. Translated: CASSSSQGQTYNEQFF.

V is TRBV28 and J is TRBJ1-5; maybe TRBD1 (6 bases). The V end lost 7 bases, the J end lost 5 bases, and 15 bases lay between the germline ends. Germline CDR1 and CDR2: MDHEN and SYDVKM. The CDR3 has 14 amino acids. This CDR3 is CASNPWGGDQPQHF. The CDR3 DNA sequence: TGTGCCAGCAACCCGTGGGGGGGCGATCAGCCCCAGCATTTT.

CDR3 loop: CASSLFEPDTQYF. The CDR3 DNA follows: TGTGCCAGCAGTTTATTTGAACCAGATACGCAGTATTTT. The chain employs TRBV12-3 or TRBV12-4 and TRBJ2-3; D is ambiguous. The CDR3 loop spans 13 amino acids. The V end was cut by 2 bases, the J end by 4 bases, with 7 bases between.

J is TRBJ2-7 and V is TRBV2, with 8 bases that match TRBD1. With 7 bases clipped from V and 12 bases from J, the junction kept 8 bases outside the gene matches. Germline lookup yields CDR1 SNHLY and CDR2 FYNNEI. This CDR3 region has 11 residues. CDR3 amino acids: CASKGGQGMYV. The CDR3 DNA reads as TGTGCCAGCAAGGGCGGACAGGGAATGTACGTC.

The J gene is TRBJ2-2, the V gene TRBV28, with D perhaps TRBD1 or TRBD2 (6 bases each). The length of the CDR3 is 16 residues. Germline V gene data show CDR1 as MDHEN and CDR2 as SYDVKM. V was trimmed by 0 bases and J by 1 base, leaving 9 bases between them. In DNA form, the CDR3 reads TGTGCCAGCAGTTTATGGGGGGGCAGGAACACCGGGGAGCTGTTTTTT. It specifies CASSLWGGRNTGELFF.

This clonotype was observed a handful of times. The J gene is TRBJ2-7, the V gene TRBV6-2 or TRBV6-3; D assignment may be TRBD1 or TRBD2 (6 bases each). The CDR3 totals 14 residues. The germline V gene encodes CDR1 MNHEY and CDR2 SVGEGT. V gave up 2 bases and J gave up 5 bases, with 13 bases separating them. The CDR3 sequence is CASSYLGGENEQYF. CDR3 bases: TGTGCCAGCAGTTACCTCGGGGGCGAAAACGAGCAGTACTTC.

A few counts support this clonotype. The chain is built from TRBV7-6 and TRBJ2-3; maybe TRBD2 (6 bases). The CDR3 extends over 20 amino acids. The V end was cut by 5 bases, the J end by 1 base, with 28 bases between. In germline, CDR1 is SGHVS, CDR2 FNYEAQ. CDR3 sequence: CASSPRPGRAGSLGTDTQYF. DNA of the CDR3: TGTGCCAGCAGCCCCCGTCCCGGACGGGCGGGGTCCCTTGGCACAGATACGCAGTATTTT.

The chain has TRBV6-6 and TRBJ1-1, with a tentative D call TRBD1 (6 bases). This CDR3 region has 14 residues. V was cut by 10 bases and J by 2 bases, with 17 bases left in between. Per the germline V gene, CDR1 is MNHNY and CDR2 is SVGAGI (reference sequence). CDR3 amino acids: CAIHPDRLNTEAFF. In DNA, the CDR3 is TGTGCCATCCACCCCGACAGGCTAAACACTGAAGCTTTCTTT.

The sample holds many counts of this clonotype. The chain employs TRBV7-9 and TRBJ2-7, with D tentatively TRBD1 (6 bases). The CDR3 is 11 residues long. Germline V CDR1 and CDR2: SEHNR, FQNEAQ (reference sequence). Trimming took off 6 bases at V and 6 bases at J, with 9 bases between the two ends. In DNA, the CDR3 is TGTGCCAGCAGTGGGGGCCCCGAGCAGTACTTC. Translation: CASSGGPEQYF.

The sample holds many counts of this clonotype. The chain couples TRBV28 to TRBJ1-4; possible D gene TRBD1, 5 bases. CDR1 is MDHEN and CDR2 is SYDVKM in the germline V gene. The CDR3 has 17 amino acids. Trimming removed 3 bases from V and 4 bases from J, with 18 bases in between. CDR3 nucleotide sequence: TGTGCCAGCAGTTTCCCCCGTTTTGGAGGGGATAATGAAAAACTGTTTTTT. As protein: CASSFPRFGGDNEKLFF.

Regarding this clonotype: A read error may explain this, as a much larger clone is one base away. The chain couples TRBV7-2 to TRBJ2-1; 7 nucleotides agree with TRBD2. V shed 5 bases and J 0 bases; nucleotides not matched to a gene: 4. Germline V gene lookup returns CDR1 SGHTA and CDR2 FQGNSA. The length of the CDR3 is 15 residues. The CDR3: CASSGAGDSYNEQFF. In nucleotides, the CDR3 is TGTGCCAGCAGCGGGGCGGGGGACTCCTACAATGAGCAGTTCTTC.

This clonotype was seen a handful of times. This chain uses TRBV5-6 with TRBJ2-1; perhaps TRBD1 as D (7 bases). V was shortened by 7 bases and J by 8 bases, with 25 bases between the two germline ends. Germline CDR1 SGHDT, CDR2 YYEEEE. This CDR3 spans 16 amino acids. CDR3 sequence (DNA): TGTGCCAGCCTCGCGGGACAGTCCAACGCCTTTGATGAGCAGTTCTTC. This encodes CASLAGQSNAFDEQFF.

The genes are TRBV13 and TRBJ1-2; D is possibly TRBD1 (6 bases). CDR3 size: 12 residues. V gave up 6 bases and J gave up 6 bases, with 11 bases separating them. CDR1 PRHDT and CDR2 FYEKMQ come from the germline V gene (reference sequence). The CDR3 reads CASRFTGHGYTF. CDR3 coding DNA: TGTGCCAGCAGGTTTACAGGGCATGGCTACACCTTC.

The chain is built from TRBV10-2 and TRBJ2-5, with TRBD2 identical over 9 bases. The V segment lost 6 bases and the J segment 3 bases; nucleotides outside the gene matches: 5. CDR3 length equals 14 residues. Per germline, CDR1 WSHSY and CDR2 SAAADI. DNA of the CDR3: TGCGCCAGCAGGCCCGCTAGCGGGAAAGAGACCCAGTACTTC. It specifies CASRPASGKETQYF.

V gene TRBV29-1 combines with J gene TRBJ2-3; D possibly uses TRBD1 or TRBD2 (5 bases each). V was cut by 5 bases and J by 2 bases, with 14 bases left in between. The germline CDR1 and CDR2 sequences are SQVTM and ANQGSEA. The CDR3 has 14 residues. The CDR3 protein is CSVRAGTITDTQYF. CDR3 in DNA: TGCAGCGTTCGGGCAGGGACGATCACAGATACGCAGTATTTT.

This clonotype has just a few counts. The chain carries TRBV27 and TRBJ2-5, with a possible D match to TRBD2 (6 bases). This CDR3 spans 15 amino acids. The V gene's germline CDR1 is MNHEY and CDR2 SMNVEV (reference sequence). Trimming cost V 5 bases and J 2 bases, with 15 bases left between them. The CDR3 sequence: CASSGLRGEQETQYF. The DNA for the CDR3 is TGTGCCAGCAGTGGATTGCGGGGAGAACAAGAGACCCAGTACTTC.